This T cell receptor beta chain was identified during a study of blood T cell repertoires in COVID-19. As for the study in general: The United States, Italy and Spain supplied acute and convalescent COVID-19 samples.

This CDR3 has 14 amino acids. The germline gives CDR1 SQVTM, CDR2 ANQGSEA. In the original processing: Estimation of nucleated cell counts was performed using reference gene primer amplification. The protocol was immunoSEQ multiplex PCR, while the TCRdb copy is restricted to in-frame clones and leaves out a portion. Clone size and the V and J calls come from that table; the DNA yielded D and trimming. The sample records about 180,000 clones, 80% to 90% being singletons. Individuals aged about 18 to 89 years were recruited from fewer than 25 US areas. The chain is built from TRBV29-1 and TRBJ2-3; D is possibly TRBD1 (5 bases). The receptor comes from a woman between 18 and 29 years old who had recovered from COVID-19. The sequencing sample was made of PBMCs or T cells enriched from blood (not recorded which). The CDR3 nucleotides are TGCAGTGGACAACCCGGTCTCAATTCAGATACGCAGTATTTT. It codes for CSGQPGLNSDTQYF.